Below, 10 T cell receptor beta chains from the same sample are listed, as sequenced in a study of post-analysis software for immune sequencing data. Overall study findings and caveats: Patients used about five TRBV segments, including TRBV5-6, TRBV5-1 and TRBV20-1, more often than controls.

The authors incorporated unique molecular identifiers into the TCR beta cDNA libraries. Using its own MiXCR run on the PCR reads, TCRdb lists one record per CDR3 protein. Here the sample spans roughly 870,000 distinct CDR3 sequences, roughly half being singletons. Antigens for these TCRs are unknown. The sequenced sample was blood. All receptors come from a girl between 5 and 17 years old with multiple sclerosis.

In this sample, this clonotype turned up a few times. The chain combines TRBV7-2 with TRBJ2-4; 8 bases agree with TRBD1. This CDR3 comprises 14 residues. The V segment lost 0 bases and the J segment 6 bases; nucleotides outside the gene matches: 1. Germline CDR1 reads SGHTA; CDR2 reads FQGNSA. The CDR3 DNA is TGTGCCAGCAGCTTAGCTCAGGGGGCAAACATTCAGTACTTC. Encoded protein: CASSLAQGANIQYF.

J is TRBJ1-3 and V is TRBV25-1; D is undetermined. The CDR3 spans 14 residues. Per the germline V gene, CDR1 is MGHDK and CDR2 is SYGVNS. Trimming removed 2 bases at V and 0 bases at J, with 5 bases between. The CDR3 DNA sequence: TGTGCCAGCAGTGAAGAACGCTCTGGAAACACCATATATTTT. It specifies CASSEERSGNTIYF.

In this sample, this clonotype turned up a few times. This chain connects TRBV12-3 or TRBV12-4 to TRBJ2-4, with TRBD1 matching 8 bases. The CDR3 runs 15 residues. The V gene end was trimmed by 6 bases and the J gene end by 0 bases; junction bases not matched to a gene: 4. The CDR3 reads CASSVTGVAKNIQYF. CDR3 nucleotides: TGTGCCAGCAGCGTGACAGGGGTAGCCAAAAACATTCAGTACTTC.

This clonotype was recorded at least ten times. CDR3 DNA sequence: TGCAGCGTTGAAGGGTGGTCGCAAGAGACCCAGTACTTC. It is translated as CSVEGWSQETQYF. The chain employs TRBV29-1 and TRBJ2-5; D remains unclear. The CDR3 runs 13 residues. V shed 1 base and J shed 2 bases, with 8 bases lying between them. Germline values: CDR1 SQVTM, CDR2 ANQGSEA.

The chain couples TRBV20-1 to TRBJ2-1; no clear D gene. CDR1 and CDR2 from the germline V gene are DFQATT and SNEGSKA (reference sequence). V was pared by 2 bases and J by 6 bases, with 8 bases between. The CDR3 loop spans 12 amino acids. CDR3 nucleotides: TGCAGTGCTAGATCGGCCGCCAATGAGCAGTTCTTC. Protein: CSARSAANEQFF.

Ten or more counts support this clonotype. The chain employs TRBV20-1 and TRBJ2-7, with D maybe TRBD2 (5 bases). The germline gives CDR1 DFQATT, CDR2 SNEGSKA (reference sequence). The ends were cut back, 5 bases at V and 5 bases at J, with 22 bases in the middle. CDR3 length: 15 amino acids. In nucleotides, the CDR3 is TGCAGTGCTTACCCCGAGGAGAGGGAGTGGCACGAGCAGTACTTC. Translating gives CSAYPEEREWHEQYF.

This clonotype came up a few times. The chain combines TRBV5-6 with TRBJ2-7; a weak D match, TRBD1 (6 bases). The CDR3 has 14 residues. Germline values: CDR1 SGHDT, CDR2 YYEEEE. Trimming removed 0 bases at V and 5 bases at J, with 12 bases between. This CDR3 reads CASSLGTAVDEQYF. CDR3 sequence (DNA): TGTGCCAGCAGCTTGGGGACAGCCGTGGACGAGCAGTACTTC. The full variable domain, its missing parts supplied by reference TRBV5-6 and TRBJ2-7, is DAGVTQSPTHLIKTRGQQVTLRCSPKSGHDTVSWYQQALGQGPQFIFQYYEEEERQRGNFPDRFSGHQFPNYSSELNVNALLLGDSALYLCASSLGTAVDEQYFGPGTRLTVT.

The chain uses TRBV28 and TRBJ1-1; D remains unclear. The V end was cut by 5 bases, the J end by 11 bases, with 18 bases between. Germline CDR1 and CDR2: MDHEN and SYDVKM. The CDR3 length is 13 residues. The CDR3 DNA is TGTGCCAGCAGTCCCGGGCTTCAAACAGAGGCTTTCTTT. This translates into CASSPGLQTEAFF.

V and J are TRBV12-3 or TRBV12-4 and TRBJ2-1; 8 bases map to TRBD2. The V gene end was trimmed by 6 bases and the J gene end by 3 bases; junction bases not matched to a gene: 13. This CDR3 is 17 amino acids long. In DNA, the CDR3 is TGTGCCAGCAGCCCGCTCGTGGGTAGCGGGATCTACAATGAGCAGTTCTTC. The encoded protein is CASSPLVGSGIYNEQFF.

The chain employs TRBV30 and TRBJ1-2, with D possibly matching TRBD1 (5 bases). V lost 2 bases, J lost 12 bases, and 16 bases lay in between. The CDR3 totals 12 residues. CDR1 is GTSNPN and CDR2 is SVGIG in the germline V gene (reference sequence). The CDR3 loop is CAWSWGSSVDTF. The CDR3 nucleotides read TGTGCCTGGAGTTGGGGGTCTAGTGTGGACACCTTC. The full variable domain, in which reference TRBV30 and TRBJ1-2 provide the parts outside the CDR3, is SQTIHQWPATLVQPVGSPLSLECTVEGTSNPNLYWYRQAAGRGLQLLFYSVGIGQISSEVPQNLSASRPQDRQFILSSKKLLLSDSGFYLCAWSWGSSVDTFGSGTRLTVV.